This entry lists 25 T cell receptor beta chains sequenced from one sample in a study of spatial heterogeneity in lung cancer. TCRdb re-called the 5' RACE reads through MiXCR, storing one row per CDR3 protein. In the table there are 60,000 to 90,000 distinct CDR3 sequences, about an eighth of which are singletons. Time point here: sample taken at primary tumor resection. From tumor, nontumor lung or frozen PBMC, whole RNA was taken unsorted for sequencing. Sequencing used PBMCs, obtained at surgery. The receptor set was obtained from a male donor with early-stage non-small cell lung cancer.

The J gene is TRBJ2-1, the V gene TRBV6-6, with no clear D. The V gene lost 7 bases and the J gene lost 8 bases, with 18 bases spanning the gap. Germline V lookup: CDR1 MNHNY, CDR2 SVGAGI (reference sequence). This CDR3 comprises 14 residues. CDR3 DNA: TGTGCCAGCACCCCGGAGACCCGGTCGGATGAGCAGTTCTTC. Its translation: CASTPETRSDEQFF.

The chain links TRBV4-2 to TRBJ2-1; D is unresolved. Per germline, CDR1 LGHNA and CDR2 YNFKEQ. The CDR3 sequence is 14 residues long. Trimming left V 4 bases short and J 7 bases short, with 14 bases between. CDR3 amino acids: CASSLLYQGNEQFF. The CDR3 DNA sequence: TGTGCCAGCAGCCTACTATATCAAGGGAATGAGCAGTTCTTC.

This clonotype was recorded many times. The chain employs TRBV29-1 and TRBJ2-1; no reliable D call. Germline assignment: CDR1 SQVTM and CDR2 ANQGSEA. The V end was cut by 0 bases, the J end by 2 bases, with 8 bases between. The CDR3 loop spans 14 amino acids. The CDR3 DNA sequence: TGCAGCGTTGAAGATCTCGGACCCTACAATGAGCAGTTCTTC. Translating it yields CSVEDLGPYNEQFF.

The chain combines TRBV7-9 with TRBJ2-7; 7 bases are shared with TRBD1. The CDR3 has 14 residues. V lost 5 bases and J lost 5; bases outside the gene matches: 9. Germline V CDR1 and CDR2: SEHNR, FQNEAQ (reference sequence). CDR3 coding DNA: TGTGCCAGCAGCAATCTGTGGGACAGTCACGAGCAGTACTTC. This gives the protein CASSNLWDSHEQYF.

V gene TRBV2 combines with J gene TRBJ2-1; 13 bases are shared with TRBD2. The V and J ends lost 7 bases and 8 bases, in that order; junction bases with no gene match: 8. The CDR3 length is 15 residues. CDR1 is SNHLY, CDR2 FYNNEI, per germline. CDR3 sequence: CASKTGLAGWDEQFF. The CDR3, as DNA: TGTGCCAGCAAAACGGGACTAGCGGGATGGGATGAGCAGTTCTTC. The full variable domain, in which reference TRBV2 and TRBJ2-1 provide the parts outside the CDR3, is EPEVTQTPSHQVTQMGQEVILRCVPISNHLYFYWYRQILGQKVEFLVSFYNNEISEKSEIFDDQFSVERPDGSNFTLKIRSTKLEDSAMYFCASKTGLAGWDEQFFGPGTRLTVL.

This sequence joins TRBV7-8 and TRBJ1-2, with D possibly matching TRBD1 (5 bases). The CDR3 runs to 16 residues. Per the germline V gene, CDR1 is SGHVS and CDR2 is FQNEAQ. V was trimmed by 2 bases and J by 3 bases, leaving 16 bases between them. CDR3 loop: CASSLSLGEVDYGYTF. The CDR3 DNA reads TGTGCCAGCAGCTTATCCTTAGGGGAGGTAGACTATGGCTACACCTTC.

V gene TRBV7-2 combines with J gene TRBJ2-7; D gene uncertain. This CDR3 contains 14 residues. Germline loops: CDR1 SGHTA, CDR2 FQGNSA. The V end lost 4 bases, the J end lost 2 bases, and 12 bases lay between the germline ends. The chain's CDR3 is CASSSGPGAYEQYF. Here the CDR3 DNA reads TGTGCCAGCAGCTCGGGTCCAGGAGCCTACGAGCAGTACTTC. Combining the CDR3 with reference TRBV7-2 and TRBJ2-7 gives the whole variable domain GAGVSQSPSNKVTEKGKDVELRCDPISGHTALYWYRQSLGQGLEFLIYFQGNSAPDKSGLPSDRFSAERTGGSVSTLTIQRTQQEDSAVYLCASSSGPGAYEQYFGPGTRLTVT.

The chain is built from TRBV10-3 and TRBJ2-5; D perhaps matches TRBD2 (6 bases). Germline CDR1 reads ENHRY; CDR2 reads SYGVKD. The CDR3 length is 16 residues. Trimming left V 8 bases short and J 1 base short, with 20 bases between. The CDR3 sequence is CAIGGWAGSIQETQYF. The CDR3 coding sequence is TGTGCCATCGGCGGGTGGGCGGGATCTATCCAAGAGACCCAGTACTTC.

In its sample, this clonotype was seen many times. The J gene is TRBJ2-3, the V gene TRBV28, with TRBD2 matching 9 bases. This CDR3 is built from 17 residues. Germline CDR1 MDHEN, CDR2 SYDVKM. V gave up 4 bases and J gave up 2 bases; unmatched junction bases: 10. CDR3 sequence reads: CASSSPLRLADTDTQYF. In DNA form, the CDR3 reads TGTGCCAGCAGTTCGCCCCTAAGACTAGCGGACACAGATACGCAGTATTTT.

This clonotype was counted ten times or more. V gene TRBV12-3 or TRBV12-4 combines with J gene TRBJ2-7; weak D call: TRBD1 (5 bases). Trimming removed 3 bases at V and 6 bases at J, with 12 bases between. There are 13 residues in the CDR3. This CDR3 is CASSFPGIGEQYF. In nucleotides, the CDR3 is TGTGCCAGCAGTTTCCCAGGGATAGGCGAGCAGTACTTC.

This clonotype was counted only a few times. The gene calls are TRBV7-3 and TRBJ1-1; D not certain. The CDR3 spans 13 residues. V lost 4 bases and J lost 4, with 10 bases in between. CDR1 SGHTA and CDR2 FQGTGA come from the germline V gene. Here the CDR3 DNA reads TGTGCCAGCAGCTGGGGATGGGGCACTGAAGCTTTCTTT. Its protein is CASSWGWGTEAFF.

This clonotype came up many times. V is TRBV2 and J is TRBJ2-7, with D possibly TRBD1 on 5 matching bases. The CDR3 is made up of 13 amino acids. V was pared by 6 bases and J by 6 bases, with 15 bases between. Germline assignment: CDR1 SNHLY and CDR2 FYNNEI. Here the CDR3 DNA reads TGTGCCAGCAGCGTTCAGGGTTCCCCCGAGCAGTACTTC. It translates to CASSVQGSPEQYF.

The rearrangement uses TRBV18 and TRBJ1-5; D possibly corresponds to TRBD1 (6 bases). The CDR3 runs to 14 residues. Trimming took 2 bases from V and 7 from J, leaving 12 bases between them. The germline V gene encodes CDR1 KGHSH and CDR2 LQKENI. The CDR3 region has the DNA TGTGCCAGCTCACCAACTCAGGGGAACCAGCCCCAGCATTTT. The encoded protein is CASSPTQGNQPQHF.

This clonotype was seen at least ten times. The gene calls are TRBV7-9 and TRBJ2-2, with D maybe TRBD2 (7 bases). The germline V and J ends were trimmed by 3 bases and 0 bases, with 17 bases remaining between them. CDR3 length: 18 amino acids. In germline, CDR1 is SEHNR, CDR2 FQNEAQ (reference sequence). CDR3 coding DNA: TGTGCCAGCAGCTTCCCGGGGGCTAGCGGACCGAACACCGGGGAGCTGTTTTTT. Its protein is CASSFPGASGPNTGELFF.

In its sample, this clonotype was seen many times. This chain connects TRBV7-2 to TRBJ2-1, with D unresolved. The CDR3 sequence is 14 residues long. The V gene's germline CDR1 is SGHTA and CDR2 FQGNSA. Trimming pared 1 base from V and 6 bases from J, leaving 10 bases between. CDR3 nucleotide sequence: TGTGCCAGCAGCTTAGTGTCGGCCGCCAATGAGCAGTTCTTC. Its translation is CASSLVSAANEQFF.

The chain links TRBV2 to TRBJ2-5; D not certain. The V gene lost 4 bases and the J gene lost 1 base, with 7 bases spanning the gap. CDR1 is SNHLY, CDR2 FYNNEI, per germline. The CDR3 has 13 residues. Here the CDR3 reads CASSGRTQETQYF. The CDR3, as DNA: TGTGCCAGCAGTGGACGGACCCAAGAGACCCAGTACTTC.

This clonotype was observed a few times. This chain connects TRBV12-3 or TRBV12-4 to TRBJ2-1; D remains unclear. The CDR3 length is 14 residues. Between the trimmed V and J ends, which lost 6 bases and 7 bases, there was a span of 16 bases. The CDR3 region has the DNA TGTGCCAGCAGCTTATCCGATTCTCCGAATGAGCAGTTCTTC. It encodes CASSLSDSPNEQFF.

In this sample, this clonotype turned up many times. The chain links TRBV20-1 to TRBJ2-7, with TRBD2 matching 10 bases. With V trimmed by 3 bases and J by 2 bases, 13 bases remained unmatched. The CDR3 sequence is 17 residues long. From germline, CDR1 is DFQATT and CDR2 SNEGSKA (reference sequence). CDR3 region: CSASQAGSGRRTYEQYF. DNA of the CDR3: TGCAGTGCTAGCCAGGCGGGTAGCGGGAGGAGGACCTACGAGCAGTACTTC.

The gene calls are TRBV5-1 and TRBJ2-1; D gene unclear. From germline, CDR1 is SGHRS and CDR2 YFSETQ. Between the trimmed V and J ends, which lost 0 bases and 8 bases, there was a span of 9 bases. This CDR3 has 13 residues. The CDR3 spells CASSLERPDEQFF. The CDR3 DNA follows: TGCGCCAGCAGCTTGGAACGTCCAGATGAGCAGTTCTTC.

This clonotype was observed many times. The V call is TRBV5-1, the J call TRBJ2-7, with D perhaps TRBD2 (5 bases). Germline V gives CDR1 SGHRS, CDR2 YFSETQ. This CDR3 comprises 14 residues. Trimming pared 2 bases from V and 2 bases from J, leaving 11 bases between. CDR3 coding DNA: TGCGCCAGCAGCTTCGGGGTTATCCCCTACGAGCAGTACTTC. Its protein product is CASSFGVIPYEQYF. The full variable domain, in which reference TRBV5-1 and TRBJ2-7 provide the parts outside the CDR3, is KAGVTQTPRYLIKTRGQQVTLSCSPISGHRSVSWYQQTPGQGLQFLFEYFSETQRNKGNFPGRFSGRQFSNSRSEMNVSTLELGDSALYLCASSFGVIPYEQYFGPGTRLTVT.

This clonotype was seen only a few times. The chain recombines TRBV4-2 with TRBJ2-1, with D tentatively TRBD2 (7 bases). Looked up from germline, CDR1 is LGHNA and CDR2 is YNFKEQ. Trimming stripped 0 bases from V and 5 bases from J, with 14 bases between. The CDR3 runs 16 residues. CDR3 protein: CASSQDHQGTNNEQFF. CDR3 DNA: TGTGCCAGCAGCCAAGATCATCAGGGGACTAACAATGAGCAGTTCTTC.

In regard to this clonotype: Because the CDR3's place on the DNA is in doubt, the DNA is left out and the CDR3 is given as listed by TCRdb. This rearrangement joins TRBV9 to TRBJ2-2; the DNA was not used to check the table's D call, TRBD1. The CDR3 spans 17 amino acids, including both terminal residues. Germline-derived CDR1 and CDR2 are SGDLS and YYNGEE. The CDR3 loop is CASSVGAGTGEAGEPFF.

At least ten counts were recorded for this clonotype. The chain is built from TRBV10-3 and TRBJ2-5; no firm D call. Trimming stripped 2 bases from V and 5 bases from J, with 15 bases between. CDR3 length: 15 amino acids. CDR1 is ENHRY and CDR2 is SYGVKD in the germline V gene. In DNA, the CDR3 is TGTGCCATCAGTGAGGCCGGTGCCATGGATGAGACCCAGTACTTC. The encoded protein is CAISEAGAMDETQYF.

The genes are TRBV29-1 and TRBJ2-7; D unclear. Looked up from germline, CDR1 is SQVTM and CDR2 is ANQGSEA. CDR3 length equals 10 residues. V was trimmed by 8 bases and J by 0 bases, leaving 5 bases between them. CDR3 residues: CSLYSYEQYF. In DNA form, the CDR3 reads TGCAGCCTTTACTCCTACGAGCAGTACTTC.

A few counts support this clonotype. The chain recombines TRBV6-2 or TRBV6-3 with TRBJ1-1, with D maybe TRBD1 (6 bases). The CDR3 has 13 amino acids. Trimming took 4 bases from V and 8 from J, leaving 14 bases between them. Germline CDR1 is MNHEY and CDR2 is SVGEGT. The CDR3 protein is CASSFGGTPEAFF. The DNA for the CDR3 is TGTGCCAGCAGTTTCGGCGGGACACCCGAAGCTTTCTTT.